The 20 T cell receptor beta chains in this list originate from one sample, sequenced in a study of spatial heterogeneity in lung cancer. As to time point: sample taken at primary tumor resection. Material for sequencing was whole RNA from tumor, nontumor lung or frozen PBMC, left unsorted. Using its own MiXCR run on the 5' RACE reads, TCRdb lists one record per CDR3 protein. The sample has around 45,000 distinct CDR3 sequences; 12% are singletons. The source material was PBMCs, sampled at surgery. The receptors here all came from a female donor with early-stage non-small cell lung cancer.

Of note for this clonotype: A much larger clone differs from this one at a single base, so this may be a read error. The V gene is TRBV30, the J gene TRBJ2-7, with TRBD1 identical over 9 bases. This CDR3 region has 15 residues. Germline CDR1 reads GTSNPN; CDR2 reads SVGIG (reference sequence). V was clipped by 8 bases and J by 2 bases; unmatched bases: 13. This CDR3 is CARTNGQGRPYEQYF. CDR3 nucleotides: TGTGCCAGGACCAATGGACAGGGGCGACCCTACGAGCAGTACTTC.

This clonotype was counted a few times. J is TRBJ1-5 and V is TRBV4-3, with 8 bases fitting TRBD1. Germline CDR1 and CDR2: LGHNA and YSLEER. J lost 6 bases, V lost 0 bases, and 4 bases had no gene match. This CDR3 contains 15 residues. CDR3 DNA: TGCGCCAGCAGCCAAGAGGACAGGGACACTCAGCCCCAGCATTTT. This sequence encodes CASSQEDRDTQPQHF.

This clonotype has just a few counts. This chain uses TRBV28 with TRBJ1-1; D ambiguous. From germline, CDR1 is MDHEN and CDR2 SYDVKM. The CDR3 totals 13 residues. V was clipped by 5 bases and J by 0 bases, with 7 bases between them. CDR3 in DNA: TGTGCCAGCAGTGGGGTGGTGAACACTGAAGCTTTCTTT. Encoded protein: CASSGVVNTEAFF.

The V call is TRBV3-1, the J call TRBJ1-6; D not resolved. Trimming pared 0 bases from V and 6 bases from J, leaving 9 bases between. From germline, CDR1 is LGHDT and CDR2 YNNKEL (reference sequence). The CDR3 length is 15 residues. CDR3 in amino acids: CASSQDGSSNSPLHF. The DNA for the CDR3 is TGTGCCAGCAGCCAAGATGGCAGTAGTAATTCACCCCTCCACTTT.

In DNA, the CDR3 is TGCGCCAGCAGCAACGGCCCGCCAAGCTCCTATAATTCACCCCTCCACTTT. It specifies CASSNGPPSSYNSPLHF. The chain employs TRBV5-1 and TRBJ1-6; D unresolved. The germline V gene has CDR1 SGHRS and CDR2 YFSETQ. The CDR3 consists of 17 residues. The V end was cut by 4 bases, the J end by 0 bases, with 14 bases between.

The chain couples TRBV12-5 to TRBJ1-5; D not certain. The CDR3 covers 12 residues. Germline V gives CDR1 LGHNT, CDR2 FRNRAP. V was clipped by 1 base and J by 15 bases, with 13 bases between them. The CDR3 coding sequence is TGTGCTAGTGGTTTGGACCTCCAGATTGTGCATTTT. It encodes CASGLDLQIVHF.

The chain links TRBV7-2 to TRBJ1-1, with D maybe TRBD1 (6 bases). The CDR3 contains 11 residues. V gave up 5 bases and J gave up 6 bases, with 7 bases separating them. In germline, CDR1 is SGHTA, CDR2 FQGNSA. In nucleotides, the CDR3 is TGTGCCAGCAGCCAGGGGTCTGAAGCTTTCTTT. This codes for CASSQGSEAFF. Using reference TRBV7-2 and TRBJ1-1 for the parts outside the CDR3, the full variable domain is GAGVSQSPSNKVTEKGKDVELRCDPISGHTALYWYRQSLGQGLEFLIYFQGNSAPDKSGLPSDRFSAERTGGSVSTLTIQRTQQEDSAVYLCASSQGSEAFFGQGTRLTVV.

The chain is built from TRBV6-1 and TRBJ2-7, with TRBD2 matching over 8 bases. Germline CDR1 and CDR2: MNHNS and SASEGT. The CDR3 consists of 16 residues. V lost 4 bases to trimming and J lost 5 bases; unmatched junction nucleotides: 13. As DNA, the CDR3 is TGTGCCAGCAGTGGGGGGAGGACTAGCAAGGGAGACGAGCAGTACTTC. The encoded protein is CASSGGRTSKGDEQYF.

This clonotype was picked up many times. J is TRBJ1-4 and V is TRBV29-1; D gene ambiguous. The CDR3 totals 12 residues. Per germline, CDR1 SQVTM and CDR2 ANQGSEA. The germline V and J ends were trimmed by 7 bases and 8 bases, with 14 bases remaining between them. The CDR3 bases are TGCAGCGCCCGCGGCCCTAGGGAAAAACTGTTTTTT. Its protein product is CSARGPREKLFF.

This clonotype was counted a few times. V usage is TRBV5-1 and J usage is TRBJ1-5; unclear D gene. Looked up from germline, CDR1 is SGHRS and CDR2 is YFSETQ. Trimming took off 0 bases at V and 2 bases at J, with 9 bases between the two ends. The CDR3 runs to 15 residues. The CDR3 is CASSLGDGGNQPQHF. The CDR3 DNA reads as TGCGCCAGCAGCTTGGGGGATGGTGGCAATCAGCCCCAGCATTTT.

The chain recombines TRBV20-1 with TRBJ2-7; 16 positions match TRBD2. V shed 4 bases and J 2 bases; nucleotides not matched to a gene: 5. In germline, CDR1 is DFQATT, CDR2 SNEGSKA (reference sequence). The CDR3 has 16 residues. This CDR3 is CSATSGTSGGAYEQYF. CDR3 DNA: TGCAGTGCTACGTCCGGGACTAGCGGGGGGGCCTACGAGCAGTACTTC.

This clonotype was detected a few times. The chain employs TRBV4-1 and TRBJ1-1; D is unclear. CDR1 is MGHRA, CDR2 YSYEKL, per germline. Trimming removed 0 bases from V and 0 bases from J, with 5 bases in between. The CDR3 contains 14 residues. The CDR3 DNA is TGCGCCAGCAGCCAAGACATTCTGAACACTGAAGCTTTCTTT. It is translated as CASSQDILNTEAFF.

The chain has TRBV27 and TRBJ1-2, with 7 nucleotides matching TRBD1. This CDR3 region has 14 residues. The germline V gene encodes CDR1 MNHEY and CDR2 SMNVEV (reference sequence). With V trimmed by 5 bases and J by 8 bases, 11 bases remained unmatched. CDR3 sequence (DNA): TGTGCCAGCAGTCCAACCTCTACAGGGGTAGGCTACACCTTC. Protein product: CASSPTSTGVGYTF.

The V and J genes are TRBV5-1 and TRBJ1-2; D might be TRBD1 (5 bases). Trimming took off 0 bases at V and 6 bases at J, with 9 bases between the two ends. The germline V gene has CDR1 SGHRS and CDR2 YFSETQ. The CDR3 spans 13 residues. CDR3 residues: CASSLAPGDGYTF. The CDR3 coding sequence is TGCGCCAGCAGCTTGGCGCCGGGGGATGGCTACACCTTC.

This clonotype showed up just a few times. The CDR3 reads CASNGYGETQYF. The CDR3 region has the DNA TGTGCCAGCAACGGATACGGAGAGACCCAGTACTTC. The chain uses TRBV6-6 and TRBJ2-5; D gene ambiguous. CDR1 and CDR2 from the germline V gene are MNHNY and SVGAGI (reference sequence). The CDR3 length is 12 residues. V was shortened by 7 bases and J by 4 bases, with 10 bases between the two germline ends.

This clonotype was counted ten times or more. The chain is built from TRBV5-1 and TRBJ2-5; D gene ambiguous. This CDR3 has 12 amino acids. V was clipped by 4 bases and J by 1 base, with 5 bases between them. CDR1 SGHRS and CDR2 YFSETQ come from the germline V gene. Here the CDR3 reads CASSRTQETQYF. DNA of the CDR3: TGCGCCAGCAGCAGGACCCAAGAGACCCAGTACTTC.

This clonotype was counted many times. The CDR3 coding sequence is TGTGCCAGCAGTGAAGCGAGACTAGCGGGGGCCACCCTTCGGTATTTT. It encodes CASSEARLAGATLRYF. This sequence joins TRBV2 and TRBJ2-3, with 12 positions matching TRBD2. This CDR3 spans 16 amino acids. Germline V CDR1 and CDR2: SNHLY, FYNNEI. V was clipped by 0 bases and J by 14 bases; unmatched bases: 12. Drawing the rest from reference TRBV2 and TRBJ2-3, the complete variable domain is EPEVTQTPSHQVTQMGQEVILRCVPISNHLYFYWYRQILGQKVEFLVSFYNNEISEKSEIFDDQFSVERPDGSNFTLKIRSTKLEDSAMYFCASSEARLAGATLRYFGPGTRLTVL.

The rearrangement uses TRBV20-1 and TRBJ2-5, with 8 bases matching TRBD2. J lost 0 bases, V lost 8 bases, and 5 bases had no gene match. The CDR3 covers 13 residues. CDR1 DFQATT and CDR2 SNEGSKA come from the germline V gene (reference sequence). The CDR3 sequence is CSPGGAYQETQYF. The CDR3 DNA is TGCAGTCCCGGGGGGGCCTACCAAGAGACCCAGTACTTC.

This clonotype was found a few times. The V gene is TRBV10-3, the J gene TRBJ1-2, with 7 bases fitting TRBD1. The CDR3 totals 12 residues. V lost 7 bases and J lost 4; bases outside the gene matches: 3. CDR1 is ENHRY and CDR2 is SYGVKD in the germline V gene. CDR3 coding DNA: TGTGCCATCACCGGGACAGCCTATGGCTACACCTTC. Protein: CAITGTAYGYTF.

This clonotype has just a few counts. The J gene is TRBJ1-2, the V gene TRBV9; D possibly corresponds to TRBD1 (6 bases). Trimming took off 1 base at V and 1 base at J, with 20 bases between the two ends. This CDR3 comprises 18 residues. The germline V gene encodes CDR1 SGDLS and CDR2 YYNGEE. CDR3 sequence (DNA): TGTGCCAGCAGCGTACTAATTGGGGGCCTGAGGAATAACTATGGCTACACCTTC. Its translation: CASSVLIGGLRNNYGYTF.